The next 5 T cell receptor beta chains were all read from a single sample in a study of blood T cells in healthy people across ages. A second PCR of about 7 to 11 cycles used a sample-barcoded 5' primer and a J-beta primer mix. TCRdb re-called the 5' RACE reads with MiXCR, one entry per CDR3 protein. The sample has about 1.4 million distinct CDR3 sequences, around 55% seen once. Sequenced sample: blood. The receptors here all came from a young man in good health.

The J gene is TRBJ1-5, the V gene TRBV18; D ambiguous. The CDR3 sequence is 14 residues long. The germline V gene has CDR1 KGHSH and CDR2 LQKENI. Trimming shortened V by 6 bases and J by 3 bases, and 12 bases separated the two germline ends. The CDR3 coding sequence is TGTGCCAGCTCCGCGAGAGGAGACAATCAGCCCCAGCATTTT. Translating it yields CASSARGDNQPQHF.

The rearrangement joins TRBV29-1 to TRBJ2-7; D gene uncertain. The CDR3 runs 14 residues. V was shortened by 4 bases and J by 0 bases, with 13 bases between the two germline ends. CDR1 is SQVTM, CDR2 ANQGSEA, per germline. CDR3 protein: CSVGGSKSSYEQYF. The CDR3 nucleotides read TGCAGCGTTGGGGGAAGTAAAAGCTCCTACGAGCAGTACTTC.

The chain links TRBV6-2 or TRBV6-3 to TRBJ2-5, with D possibly TRBD1 on 6 matching bases. The DNA end favors TRBJ2-7, so the J call may be wrong. The length of the CDR3 is 15 residues. Germline CDR1 is MNHEY and CDR2 is SVGEGT. CDR3 region: CASSNGWTVIYEQYF. CDR3 DNA sequence: TGTGCCAGCAGCAACGGGTGGACAGTTATCTACGAGCAGTACTTC.

V usage is TRBV11-2 and J usage is TRBJ2-1; 11 nucleotides line up with TRBD2. The germline V gene has CDR1 SGHAT and CDR2 FQNNGV. The CDR3 sequence is 16 residues long. The V segment lost 5 bases and the J segment 6 bases; nucleotides outside the gene matches: 9. Here the CDR3 reads CASSPGTSGYVNEQFF. As DNA, the CDR3 is TGTGCCAGCAGCCCGGGGACTAGCGGCTATGTCAATGAGCAGTTCTTC.

The gene calls are TRBV7-2 and TRBJ2-7; D unresolved. Trimming pared 2 bases from V and 0 bases from J, leaving 8 bases between. The length of the CDR3 is 14 residues. Germline V gene data show CDR1 as SGHTA and CDR2 as FQGNSA. DNA of the CDR3: TGTGCCAGCAGCTTAACAGAGTTCTCCTACGAGCAGTACTTC. Encoded protein: CASSLTEFSYEQYF.